The 27 T cell receptor beta chains reported below all come from one sample, sequenced in a study of blood T cells in healthy people across ages. A second PCR, run for about 7 to 11 cycles, used a sample-barcoded 5' primer plus a J-beta primer mix. TCRdb redid the calling of the 5' RACE reads with MiXCR, one entry per CDR3 protein. Of 550,000 to 750,000 distinct CDR3 sequences in the sample, roughly 21% were seen once. Sequencing was done on a sample of blood. All receptors derive from a man aged 70 or older in good health.

This chain uses TRBV6-5 with TRBJ2-2; D gene unclear. This CDR3 is built from 17 residues. Germline CDR1 and CDR2: MNHEY and SVGAGI. With 0 bases removed from V and 5 bases from J, the gap between germline ends came to 16 bases. In DNA, the CDR3 is TGTGCCAGCAGTTACTCCGATATGTCCTATGGGACCGGGGAGCTGTTTTTT. It is translated as CASSYSDMSYGTGELFF.

The rearrangement links TRBV5-5 to TRBJ2-7; the match to TRBD2 covers 11 bases. The length of the CDR3 is 20 residues. The germline V gene encodes CDR1 SGHKS and CDR2 YYEKEE (reference sequence). The J segment lost 0 bases and the V segment lost 1 base, leaving 15 bases of the junction unmatched. The CDR3 spells CASSLLLGTSGRKSSYEQYF. CDR3 sequence (DNA): TGTGCCAGCAGCTTGTTGCTGGGGACTAGCGGACGAAAGAGCTCCTACGAGCAGTACTTC.

The V call is TRBV19, the J call TRBJ1-2; 8 bases map to TRBD1. V gave up 4 bases and J gave up 2 bases; unmatched junction bases: 6. This CDR3 region has 15 residues. Germline lookup yields CDR1 LNHDA and CDR2 SQIVND (reference sequence). The CDR3 DNA follows: TGTGCCAGTAGTACCCGGACAGGGAAGAACTATGGCTACACCTTC. Residues: CASSTRTGKNYGYTF.

The table lists this clonotype with a few counts. The V and J genes are TRBV6-2 or TRBV6-3 and TRBJ1-1, with D unclear. Looked up from germline, CDR1 is MNHEY and CDR2 is SVGEGT. This CDR3 has 11 residues. V was trimmed by 6 bases and J by 11 bases, leaving 13 bases between them. The chain's CDR3 is CASSTFLEAFF. CDR3 DNA: TGTGCCAGCAGCACCTTCCTGGAGGCTTTCTTT.

As concerns this clonotype: This could be a read error, since a much larger clone is one nucleotide away. V gene TRBV12-3 or TRBV12-4 combines with J gene TRBJ1-4; possibly TRBD1 for D (5 bases). Between the trimmed V and J ends, which lost 2 bases and 14 bases, there was a span of 15 bases. The CDR3 has 13 residues. Written as DNA, the CDR3 is TGTGCCAGCAGTTTATTACGGGGGGATTCCCTGTTTTTT. Protein sequence: CASSLLRGDSLFF.

The sample holds many counts of this clonotype. The gene calls are TRBV18 and TRBJ1-2, with D perhaps TRBD1 (6 bases). The CDR3 contains 13 residues. Trimming pared 2 bases from V and 3 bases from J, leaving 7 bases between. The germline CDR1 and CDR2 sequences are KGHSH and LQKENI. In DNA form, the CDR3 reads TGTGCCAGCTCACCAGGGGGCGACTATGGCTACACCTTC. It yields the protein CASSPGGDYGYTF.

The chain has TRBV15 and TRBJ2-4; 8 nucleotides align to TRBD2. The CDR3 covers 18 residues. CDR1 LNHNV and CDR2 YYDKDF come from the germline V gene (reference sequence). With V trimmed by 1 base and J by 0 bases, 8 bases remained unmatched. The CDR3 loop reads CATSRVGTSPLAKNIQYF. The DNA for the CDR3 is TGTGCCACCAGCAGAGTTGGGACTAGTCCCTTAGCCAAAAACATTCAGTACTTC.

The V call is TRBV5-5, the J call TRBJ1-6; tentatively, D is TRBD1 (6 bases). Germline assignment: CDR1 SGHKS and CDR2 YYEKEE (reference sequence). The CDR3 extends over 15 amino acids. Trimming removed 1 base at V and 7 bases at J, with 12 bases between. The DNA for the CDR3 is TGTGCCAGCAGCTTGTGGACAGAGAGCAATTCACCCCTCCACTTT. Amino acid sequence: CASSLWTESNSPLHF.

This chain links TRBV10-3 with TRBJ2-1, with 13 bases fitting TRBD2. The CDR3 runs 15 residues. With 3 bases clipped from V and 9 bases from J, the junction kept 5 bases outside the gene matches. Germline-derived CDR1 and CDR2 are ENHRY and SYGVKD. CDR3: CAISDGTSGDFEQFF. The CDR3 bases are TGTGCCATCAGTGATGGGACTAGCGGGGACTTTGAGCAGTTCTTC.

This clonotype has more than one count but fewer than ten. CDR3 coding DNA: TGTGCCAGCAGTGTGGGTAGCGGGAGTGCAGATACGCAGTATTTT. Residues: CASSVGSGSADTQYF. This chain connects TRBV2 to TRBJ2-3; 9 bases fit TRBD2. The CDR3 has 15 residues. The germline V gene has CDR1 SNHLY and CDR2 FYNNEI. The junction had 6 bases not matched to a gene; V was cut back by 4 bases and J by 4 bases.

This clonotype has just a few counts. This chain connects TRBV5-1 to TRBJ2-3; 11 positions agree with TRBD1. Germline lookup yields CDR1 SGHRS and CDR2 YFSETQ. The length of the CDR3 is 15 residues. The V segment lost 7 bases and the J segment 2 bases; nucleotides outside the gene matches: 6. The CDR3 sequence: CASSSDRGLTDTQYF. The CDR3 coding sequence is TGCGCCAGCTCCTCGGACAGGGGGCTCACAGATACGCAGTATTTT.

This clonotype was seen only a few times. The gene calls are TRBV10-3 and TRBJ1-2; no clear D gene. This CDR3 is 11 amino acids long. The germline gives CDR1 ENHRY, CDR2 SYGVKD. Trimming shortened V by 7 bases and J by 12 bases, and 15 bases separated the two germline ends. This chain's CDR3 is CAINNLGGHTF. CDR3 DNA sequence: TGTGCCATCAATAACCTCGGCGGCCACACCTTC.

This chain uses TRBV7-3 with TRBJ2-4; no definite D call. There are 16 residues in the CDR3. Between the trimmed V and J ends, which lost 4 bases and 6 bases, there was a span of 19 bases. Germline lookup yields CDR1 SGHTA and CDR2 FQGTGA. The CDR3 DNA reads as TGTGCCAGCAGCTCGAAAAATAGGACCCCCCGAAACATTCAGTACTTC. It encodes CASSSKNRTPRNIQYF.

V gene TRBV28 combines with J gene TRBJ2-1; 9 bases are shared with TRBD1. Germline lookup yields CDR1 MDHEN and CDR2 SYDVKM. CDR3 size: 14 residues. The V segment lost 5 bases and the J segment 7 bases; nucleotides outside the gene matches: 6. CDR3 sequence reads: CASSVRQGGNEQFF. DNA of the CDR3: TGTGCCAGCAGTGTCCGACAGGGGGGTAATGAGCAGTTCTTC.

This clonotype has a handful of counts. This chain uses TRBV7-2 with TRBJ2-7; maybe TRBD1 (6 bases). This CDR3 contains 16 residues. Germline V lookup: CDR1 SGHTA, CDR2 FQGNSA. V was pared by 10 bases and J by 5 bases, with 27 bases between. The DNA for the CDR3 is TGTGCCACCCATCTCCCCTTGCAAGGGGGTGGCGACGAGCAGTACTTC. The encoded protein is CATHLPLQGGGDEQYF.

This clonotype was seen more than once but under ten times. This chain uses TRBV19 with TRBJ2-5; 12 bases are a match to TRBD2. There are 15 residues in the CDR3. V lost 6 bases, J lost 1 base, and 3 bases stayed unmatched. Per germline, CDR1 LNHDA and CDR2 SQIVND (reference sequence). The CDR3 region is CASRGLAGPQETQYF. The CDR3 DNA is TGTGCCAGTAGAGGACTAGCGGGACCCCAAGAGACCCAGTACTTC. Looking up the rest from reference TRBV19 and TRBJ2-5 gives the full variable domain: DGGITQSPKYLFRKEGQNVTLSCEQNLNHDAMYWYRQDPGQGLRLIYYSQIVNDFQKGDIAEGYSVSREKKESFPLTVTSAQKNPTAFYLCASRGLAGPQETQYFGPGTRLLVL.

There are a few counts of this clonotype. The chain is built from TRBV3-1 and TRBJ2-1, with 10 bases aligning to TRBD1. V was pared by 1 base and J by 3 bases, with 6 bases of the junction left unmatched. The germline V gene encodes CDR1 LGHDT and CDR2 YNNKEL (reference sequence). The CDR3 is 17 amino acids. CDR3 DNA: TGTGCCAGCAGCCAAGGCGGGACAGGGGAATTCTACAATGAGCAGTTCTTC. Its translation: CASSQGGTGEFYNEQFF.

There are a few counts of this clonotype. The V call is TRBV18, the J call TRBJ2-3; 7 nucleotides match TRBD1. Germline values: CDR1 KGHSH, CDR2 LQKENI. There are 14 residues in the CDR3. J gave up 2 bases and V 5 bases, and 4 bases lay outside the gene matches. The CDR3 loop is CASSGQVNTDTQYF. The CDR3 DNA is TGTGCCAGCTCAGGACAGGTGAACACAGATACGCAGTATTTT.

The chain has TRBV2 and TRBJ1-5; D not resolved. V was shortened by 0 bases and J by 7 bases, with 7 bases between the two germline ends. The CDR3 runs 13 residues. Germline V gene data show CDR1 as SNHLY and CDR2 as FYNNEI. CDR3 protein: CASSEARSQPQHF. DNA for the CDR3: TGTGCCAGCAGTGAAGCTCGTTCCCAGCCCCAGCATTTT.

In its sample, this clonotype was seen a few times. This chain connects TRBV7-2 to TRBJ2-1, with 10 positions matching TRBD2. CDR1 and CDR2 (germline): SGHTA, FQGNSA. This CDR3 is built from 17 residues. Trimming at V came to 5 bases and at J to 3 bases, leaving 10 bases not matched to a gene. The chain's CDR3 is CASSPNLAGGYYNEQFF. The CDR3 region has the DNA TGTGCCAGCAGCCCAAATTTAGCGGGAGGATACTACAATGAGCAGTTCTTC. Variable domain in full (rest from reference TRBV7-2 and TRBJ2-1): GAGVSQSPSNKVTEKGKDVELRCDPISGHTALYWYRQSLGQGLEFLIYFQGNSAPDKSGLPSDRFSAERTGGSVSTLTIQRTQQEDSAVYLCASSPNLAGGYYNEQFFGPGTRLTVL.

This clonotype was seen just once. The V gene is TRBV29-1, the J gene TRBJ2-1; 7 nucleotides match TRBD2. From germline, CDR1 is SQVTM and CDR2 ANQGSEA. V was pared by 4 bases and J by 3 bases, with 6 bases of the junction left unmatched. The CDR3 contains 14 residues. CDR3 in DNA: TGCAGCGTTGGCGGACTAGATCTCTACAATGAGCAGTTCTTC. It encodes CSVGGLDLYNEQFF.

This clonotype was detected ten times or more. The chain has TRBV4-2 and TRBJ1-6; D remains unclear. This CDR3 has 13 residues. The V and J ends lost 0 bases and 9 bases respectively, with 6 bases between them. CDR1 is LGHNA and CDR2 is YNFKEQ in the germline V gene. The CDR3 DNA is TGTGCCAGCAGCCAAGACCGCGGTTCACCCCTCCACTTT. Its translation is CASSQDRGSPLHF.

This rearrangement joins TRBV6-5 to TRBJ2-7, with TRBD2 matching over 7 bases. Per germline, CDR1 MNHEY and CDR2 SVGAGI. The J segment lost 6 bases and the V segment lost 5 bases, leaving 7 bases of the junction unmatched. The CDR3 length is 13 residues. This CDR3 reads CASSKPGEGEQYF. In DNA form, the CDR3 reads TGTGCCAGCAGTAAACCCGGGGAGGGCGAGCAGTACTTC.

This clonotype was counted between two and nine times. This sequence may be a read error, since a much larger clone differs from it by one base. The rearrangement uses TRBV4-3 and TRBJ2-4; D is perhaps TRBD1 (6 bases). Trimming took off 4 bases at V and 0 bases at J, with 10 bases between the two ends. Looked up from germline, CDR1 is LGHNA and CDR2 is YSLEER. CDR3 length: 15 residues. The CDR3 sequence is CASSLRQVAKNIQYF. CDR3 coding DNA: TGCGCCAGCAGCCTGAGACAGGTAGCCAAAAACATTCAGTACTTC.

In this sample, this clonotype turned up a few times. The chain employs TRBV5-1 and TRBJ1-4; perhaps TRBD1 as D (6 bases). The CDR3 contains 15 residues. With 4 bases removed from V and 0 bases from J, the gap between germline ends came to 10 bases. Germline V gene data show CDR1 as SGHRS and CDR2 as YFSETQ. The CDR3 loop is CASSVTGSTNEKLFF. The CDR3 DNA sequence: TGCGCCAGCAGCGTAACAGGGTCAACTAATGAAAAACTGTTTTTT.

This chain uses TRBV4-1 with TRBJ2-7; D is possibly TRBD1 or TRBD2 (5 bases each). V gave up 3 bases and J gave up 0 bases, with 12 bases separating them. In germline, CDR1 is MGHRA, CDR2 YSYEKL. This CDR3 comprises 15 residues. In DNA, the CDR3 is TGCGCCAGCAGCCACCCCGGGACGGCCTCCTACGAGCAGTACTTC. Translation gives CASSHPGTASYEQYF.

The rearrangement links TRBV28 to TRBJ2-7, with a weak D call TRBD1 (5 bases). The V end lost 3 bases, the J end lost 3 bases, and 9 bases lay between the germline ends. The CDR3 runs to 13 residues. Per the germline V gene, CDR1 is MDHEN and CDR2 is SYDVKM. The CDR3 reads CASSLTERYEQYF. As DNA, the CDR3 is TGTGCCAGCAGTTTGACAGAGCGCTACGAGCAGTACTTC.